Presented here are 24 T cell receptor beta chains from one specimen sequenced in a study of T cells in Graves' hyperthyroidism and ophthalmopathy. Researchers amplified the TCR beta CDR3 regions from RNA transcripts. First-round RT-PCR with HTBI primers amplified the TCR CDR3 region. From the multiplex PCR reads, TCRdb called clonotypes with MiXCR, one entry per CDR3 protein. This sample yields over 400,000 distinct CDR3 sequences, of which roughly 15% are seen a single time; about 13% belongs to the top ten. The sequenced material came from blood. Receptors originate from a young man with Graves' ophthalmopathy.

In regard to this clonotype: At one of its ends the junction is not consistent with the germline gene, which may arise from a read error. The V call is TRBV24-1, the J call TRBJ1-4, with unresolved D. The CDR3 runs to 12 residues. Germline assignment: CDR1 KGHDR and CDR2 SFDVKD. CDR3 amino acids: CATSDLGEKLCF. The CDR3 DNA is TGTGCCACCAGTGATTTGGGTGAAAAACTGTGTTTT.

About this clonotype itself: One base away lies a much larger clone, so this may be a sequencing read error. V is TRBV3-1 and J is TRBJ2-1; TRBD2 aligns across 7 bases. The CDR3 sequence is 16 residues long. Germline V gene sequence: CDR1 LGHDT, CDR2 YNNKEL (reference sequence). CDR3 sequence (DNA): TGTTCCAGCAGCCAAGGTTTGGTGGGAGGGGTCAATGAGCAGTTCTTC. This codes for CSSSQGLVGGVNEQFF.

This clonotype has more than one count but fewer than ten. The genes are TRBV27 and TRBJ2-2; unclear D gene. The CDR3 has 13 amino acids. Per germline, CDR1 MNHEY and CDR2 SMNVEV (reference sequence). Trimming cost V 6 bases and J 0 bases, with 5 bases left between them. CDR3 loop: CASRESNTGELFF. The DNA for the CDR3 is TGTGCCAGCAGGGAATCGAACACCGGGGAGCTGTTTTTT.

In regard to this clonotype: Since a much larger clone is just one base distant, this may be a read error. The chain combines TRBV20-1 with TRBJ1-5; TRBD1 matches at 8 bases. CDR3 length: 13 residues. Germline CDR1 reads DFQATT; CDR2 reads SNEGSKA (reference sequence). CDR3 region: CSARPGGDQPRHF. The CDR3, as DNA: TGCAGTGCTAGACCAGGGGGCGATCAGCCCCGGCATTTT.

In its sample, this clonotype was seen many times. J is TRBJ1-6 and V is TRBV3-1, with 9 bases fitting TRBD1. The length of the CDR3 is 14 residues. V dropped 5 bases and J dropped 9; count of bases not matched to a gene: 5. Germline V lookup: CDR1 LGHDT, CDR2 YNNKEL (reference sequence). The CDR3 is CASSAQGAGSPLHF. The CDR3, as DNA: TGTGCCAGCAGCGCACAGGGGGCAGGTTCACCCCTCCACTTT. The entire variable domain, with the rest obtained from reference TRBV3-1 and TRBJ1-6, is as follows: DTAVSQTPKYLVTQMGNDKSIKCEQNLGHDTMYWYKQDSKKFLKIMFSYNNKELIINETVPNRFSPKSPDKAHLNLHINSLELGDSAVYFCASSAQGAGSPLHFGNGTRLTVT.

This clonotype appeared many times. V usage is TRBV5-1 and J usage is TRBJ2-3, with TRBD1 matching 10 bases. V trimming: 4 bases; J trimming: 3 bases; junction bases outside the gene matches: 5. The CDR3 contains 15 residues. Germline-derived CDR1 and CDR2 are SGHRS and YFSETQ. The CDR3 DNA is TGCGCCAGCAGCAACGGACAGGGGGGGACAGATACGCAGTATTTT. It yields the protein CASSNGQGGTDTQYF.

This clonotype was seen only a few times. The gene calls are TRBV5-6 and TRBJ1-6; D unresolved. Germline lookup yields CDR1 SGHDT and CDR2 YYEEEE. Trimming removed 0 bases from V and 8 bases from J, with 15 bases in between. This CDR3 comprises 16 residues. For the CDR3, the DNA is TGTGCCAGCAGCTTGGGGGCGAGTAGCTGGTATTCACCCCTCCACTTT. It is translated as CASSLGASSWYSPLHF.

This clonotype has just a few counts. The rearrangement uses TRBV12-5 and TRBJ1-6; the D gene is possibly TRBD1 (6 bases). Trimming took 5 bases from V and 4 from J, leaving 15 bases between them. This CDR3 comprises 16 residues. Germline lookup yields CDR1 LGHNT and CDR2 FRNRAP. In nucleotides, the CDR3 is TGTGCTAGTGGTGAAGGGGGTGGGGGTTATAATTCACCCCTCCACTTT. It codes for CASGEGGGGYNSPLHF.

This clonotype was detected only a few times. The chain combines TRBV7-3 with TRBJ2-3; 7 bases are a match to TRBD1. The CDR3 loop spans 15 amino acids. Germline V gene lookup returns CDR1 SGHTA and CDR2 FQGTGA. Germline trimming cut 5 bases from V and 2 bases from J; bases unmatched to any gene: 7. CDR3 nucleotides: TGTGCCAGCAGCCAAACAGGGGAAGTCACAGATACGCAGTATTTT. Protein: CASSQTGEVTDTQYF.

V is TRBV5-1 and J is TRBJ1-3; no firm D call. The CDR3 spans 16 residues. Deletions cut 2 bases from V and 0 bases from J, with 12 bases between. Germline CDR1 reads SGHRS; CDR2 reads YFSETQ. The CDR3 spells CASSFYAAGSGNTIYF. The CDR3 DNA reads TGCGCCAGCAGCTTTTATGCGGCTGGCTCTGGAAACACCATATATTTT.

This clonotype was detected ten times or more. J is TRBJ2-5 and V is TRBV11-2; tentative D call: TRBD1 (6 bases). The CDR3 runs to 14 residues. Trimming removed 1 base from V and 7 bases from J, with 13 bases in between. CDR1 is SGHAT, CDR2 FQNNGV, per germline. The CDR3 is CASSLGDTAATQYF. The CDR3 DNA sequence: TGTGCCAGCAGCTTAGGGGACACCGCGGCGACCCAGTACTTC.

This clonotype was recorded at least ten times. The chain has TRBV27 and TRBJ2-3; TRBD1 matches 8 bases. Germline V lookup: CDR1 MNHEY, CDR2 SMNVEV (reference sequence). The CDR3 has 17 residues. The V gene end was trimmed by 4 bases and the J gene end by 5 bases; junction bases not matched to a gene: 14. The chain's CDR3 is CASSSPYRGRWKDTQYF. In nucleotides, the CDR3 is TGTGCCAGCAGTTCGCCCTACAGGGGGAGGTGGAAAGATACGCAGTATTTT.

This chain uses TRBV7-3 with TRBJ1-2; 7 bases fit TRBD1. The CDR3 totals 13 residues. Germline CDR1 reads SGHTA; CDR2 reads FQGTGA. Losses at the gene ends were 4 bases for V and 8 bases for J; bases not matched to a gene: 7. The CDR3 reads CASSYLTGLGYTF. The CDR3 nucleotides read TGTGCCAGCAGCTATCTGACAGGGCTAGGCTACACCTTC.

This chain uses TRBV7-9 with TRBJ2-4; D is unclear. CDR3 length: 14 amino acids. The V end lost 3 bases, the J end lost 1 base, and 7 bases lay between the germline ends. Germline lookup yields CDR1 SEHNR and CDR2 FQNEAQ (reference sequence). The CDR3 here is CASSFVGAKNIQYF. The CDR3 coding sequence is TGTGCCAGCAGCTTTGTCGGGGCCAAAAACATTCAGTACTTC.

This clonotype was seen repeatedly, ten times or more. The genes are TRBV20-1 and TRBJ2-7; 7 nucleotides line up with TRBD2. The CDR3 has 13 amino acids. The junction had 4 bases not matched to a gene; V was cut back by 3 bases and J by 2 bases. The V gene's germline CDR1 is DFQATT and CDR2 SNEGSKA (reference sequence). The CDR3 DNA follows: TGCAGTGCTAGCAGCGGGACCACCTACGAGCAGTACTTC. This sequence encodes CSASSGTTYEQYF.

This clonotype has ten or more counts. The CDR3 region is CASSSSGGSYEQYF. CDR3 nucleotide sequence: TGCGCCAGCAGCTCTAGCGGGGGCTCCTACGAGCAGTACTTC. V usage is TRBV5-1 and J usage is TRBJ2-7; 10 nucleotides line up with TRBD2. Germline trimming cut 3 bases from V and 0 bases from J; bases unmatched to any gene: 0. The germline V gene has CDR1 SGHRS and CDR2 YFSETQ. The CDR3 consists of 14 residues.

This clonotype was found many times. V gene TRBV5-1 combines with J gene TRBJ2-7; D is possibly TRBD1 or TRBD2 (5 bases each). Germline CDR1 and CDR2: SGHRS and YFSETQ. V was clipped by 0 bases and J by 2 bases, with 12 bases between them. This CDR3 has 15 residues. The CDR3 loop is CASSLASQGPYEQYF. DNA for the CDR3: TGCGCCAGCAGCTTGGCCTCCCAGGGACCCTACGAGCAGTACTTC.

This clonotype was observed many times. This rearrangement joins TRBV12-3 or TRBV12-4 to TRBJ2-5; tentative D call: TRBD2 (5 bases). This CDR3 contains 13 residues. V lost 3 bases, J lost 4 bases, and 9 bases lay in between. The CDR3 DNA is TGTGCCAGCAGTTTCAGTGAGGGAGAGACCCAGTACTTC. It is translated as CASSFSEGETQYF.

There are many counts of this clonotype. The rearrangement joins TRBV5-1 to TRBJ2-7, with D hard to call. V was clipped by 0 bases and J by 4 bases, with 14 bases between them. The CDR3 covers 15 residues. Germline V gene data show CDR1 as SGHRS and CDR2 as YFSETQ. CDR3 loop: CASSLAGQPVYEQYF. The CDR3 coding sequence is TGCGCCAGCAGCTTGGCCGGGCAGCCCGTTTACGAGCAGTACTTC.

The chain uses TRBV18 and TRBJ2-4; D not certain. Per the germline V gene, CDR1 is KGHSH and CDR2 is LQKENI. CDR3 length: 15 residues. With 3 bases removed from V and 2 bases from J, the gap between germline ends came to 11 bases. CDR3 sequence: CASSPTGPTKNIQYF. Written as DNA, the CDR3 is TGTGCCAGCTCACCTACCGGTCCGACCAAAAACATTCAGTACTTC.

The chain uses TRBV9 and TRBJ2-2; the D gene is possibly TRBD1 (6 bases). V gave up 0 bases and J gave up 7 bases, with 16 bases separating them. CDR1 is SGDLS, CDR2 YYNGEE, per germline. The CDR3 has 16 amino acids. The CDR3 is CASSVEGRTGLGELFF. CDR3 sequence (DNA): TGTGCCAGCAGCGTAGAGGGGAGAACAGGGCTCGGGGAGCTGTTTTTT.

The chain carries TRBV4-1 and TRBJ2-1; D perhaps matches TRBD2 (6 bases). CDR1 is MGHRA, CDR2 YSYEKL, per germline. The CDR3 is made up of 14 amino acids. The V end lost 0 bases, the J end lost 8 bases, and 11 bases lay between the germline ends. In DNA, the CDR3 is TGCGCCAGCAGCCAAGATACGGGGGTGGATGAGCAGTTCTTC. Translation: CASSQDTGVDEQFF.

This chain uses TRBV19 with TRBJ2-3; D gene ambiguous. Germline V gives CDR1 LNHDA, CDR2 SQIVND (reference sequence). Trimming stripped 3 bases from V and 0 bases from J, with 7 bases between. The CDR3 runs 14 residues. CDR3 sequence (DNA): TGTGCCAGTAGTATCCACCTGAGCACAGATACGCAGTATTTT. Residues: CASSIHLSTDTQYF.

The sample holds many counts of this clonotype. This sequence joins TRBV20-1 and TRBJ2-7; D may correspond to TRBD1 or TRBD2 (5 bases each). Germline CDR1 and CDR2: DFQATT and SNEGSKA (reference sequence). Trimming shortened V by 6 bases and J by 6 bases, and 18 bases separated the two germline ends. CDR3 size: 13 residues. Written as DNA, the CDR3 is TGCAGTGCGAGTTCCCCAGGGAGCGGCGAGCAGTACTTC. This gives the protein CSASSPGSGEQYF.